This T cell receptor (beta chain) was found in a study of T cells in Graves' hyperthyroidism and ophthalmopathy. Study information: At the time of initial diagnosis and before any treatment, peripheral blood was collected. General study findings and limits: Model predictions of ophthalmopathy came a median approximately 6 months before onset.

No ophthalmopathy progression within 18 months constituted stable Graves' hyperthyroidism. On this clonotype: Its antigen is not known.

TCR beta CDR3 sequences were amplified from RNA transcripts. During a first-round RT-PCR of the TCR CDR3, the HTBI primer set was used. TCRdb re-called the multiplex PCR reads with MiXCR, one entry per CDR3 protein. The sample includes about 360,000 distinct CDR3 sequences, about 13% of them seen just once. This CDR3 region has 17 residues. Trimming cost V 2 bases and J 5 bases; bases outside gene matches: 6. Looked up from germline, CDR1 is SGHRS and CDR2 is YFSETQ. The sequenced material came from blood. The receptor was derived from a woman younger than 35 with Graves' hyperthyroidism. The chain combines TRBV5-1 with TRBJ2-2; TRBD2 agrees at 13 bases. The CDR3 region is CASSFPLAGGRTGELFF. In nucleotides, the CDR3 is TGCGCCAGCAGCTTCCCACTAGCGGGAGGGAGAACCGGGGAGCTGTTTTTT.